This T cell receptor beta chain is from a study of blood T cell repertoires in COVID-19. Across the study: Collection of acute and convalescent COVID-19 samples took place in the United States, Italy and Spain. The analysed material was cDNA or gDNA that came from T cells, B-cell-depleted T cells, or PBMCs.

This clone appeared a single time. How the authors handled the data: The authors estimated nucleated cell counts from reference gene primer amplification. TCRdb's copy holds only in-frame clones and misses some; the assay was immunoSEQ multiplex PCR. V and J calls and clone size are given by that table; D and trimming were obtained from the DNA. Of roughly 82,000 clones in the sample, 80% to 95% were seen once. The V gene lost 7 bases and the J gene lost 4 bases, with 14 bases spanning the gap. Germline V gene sequence: CDR1 MDHEN, CDR2 SYDVKM. The CDR3 loop spans 14 amino acids. The origin of this receptor is a woman aged 50 to 65 in a cohort sampled during active COVID-19. This chain joins TRBV28 and TRBJ1-5; D is unclear. The sequenced sample consisted of peripheral blood. In nucleotides, the CDR3 is TGTGCCAGCATTGCGGCCAGCATAAATCAGCCCCAGCATTTT. Translation gives CASIAASINQPQHF.